The 31 T cell receptor beta chains given below trace back to one sample, sequenced in a study of PD-1 and CTLA-4 blockade in melanoma. Sequencing was performed with immunoSEQ multiplex PCR; in TCRdb, only in-frame clones are kept and a portion is missing. The sample records tens of thousands of clones, 91% being singletons. Sequenced material: CD8+ T cells from peripheral blood, taken from a patient given anti-PD-1 treatment. The receptor source for this set is a human donor with melanoma.

The V gene is TRBV20-1, the J gene TRBJ2-7; TRBD1 agrees at 10 bases. The CDR3 has 13 residues. Germline values: CDR1 DFQATT, CDR2 SNEGSKA (reference sequence). V gave up 3 bases and J gave up 4 bases; unmatched junction bases: 3. The CDR3 reads CSASWGQGYEQYF. The CDR3 DNA reads as TGCAGTGCTAGTTGGGGACAGGGGTACGAGCAGTACTTC.

Written as DNA, the CDR3 is TGTGCCAGCAGCTTGTTGTGGACTGAAGCTTTCTTT. Translation: CASSLLWTEAFF. V and J are TRBV5-8 and TRBJ1-1; D gene uncertain. CDR1 and CDR2 (germline): SGHTS, YDEGEE. Trimming took off 1 base at V and 5 bases at J, with 6 bases between the two ends. The CDR3 is 12 amino acids.

The V call is TRBV9, the J call TRBJ2-1; no clear D. The CDR3 length is 14 residues. Germline V gene sequence: CDR1 SGDLS, CDR2 YYNGEE. The V end was cut by 0 bases, the J end by 6 bases, with 10 bases between. The CDR3 reads CASSVAGPGNEQFF. The CDR3, as DNA: TGTGCCAGCAGCGTAGCTGGTCCGGGCAATGAGCAGTTCTTC.

This clone was detected a few times. The chain couples TRBV3-1 (or the pseudogene TRBV3-2) to TRBJ1-1, with 11 nucleotides matching TRBD1. With 4 bases clipped from V and 5 bases from J, the junction kept 3 bases outside the gene matches. The V gene's germline CDR1 is LGHDT and CDR2 YNNKEL (reference sequence). This CDR3 region has 14 residues. CDR3 protein: CASSPGQGATEAFF. CDR3 DNA sequence: TGTGCCAGCAGCCCTGGACAGGGGGCAACTGAAGCTTTCTTT.

The sample holds one count of this clone. In DNA, the CDR3 is TGTGCCAGCAGTTTATTCAGAGACAATGAGCAGTTCTTC. Translated: CASSLFRDNEQFF. V is TRBV27 and J is TRBJ2-1; D not resolved. This CDR3 comprises 13 residues. V was cut by 1 base and J by 5 bases, with 6 bases left in between. The germline CDR1 and CDR2 sequences are MNHEY and SMNVEV (reference sequence).

J is TRBJ2-6 and V is TRBV6-2 or TRBV6-3; TRBD1 matches at 9 bases. Germline V gene data show CDR1 as MNHEY and CDR2 as SVGEGT. V shed 2 bases, J shed 2 bases, and the junction held 4 bases outside the gene matches. The CDR3 runs 17 residues. CDR3 region: CASSYLQGAAGANVLTF. The CDR3 bases are TGTGCCAGCAGTTACCTACAGGGGGCGGCTGGGGCCAACGTCCTGACTTTC.

The genes are TRBV20-1 and TRBJ1-1; D possibly corresponds to TRBD1 (5 bases). Per germline, CDR1 DFQATT and CDR2 SNEGSKA (reference sequence). This CDR3 spans 11 amino acids. Trimming pared 6 bases from V and 8 bases from J, leaving 13 bases between. The chain's CDR3 is CSARFAGEAFF. In DNA, the CDR3 is TGCAGTGCCAGGTTTGCAGGGGAAGCTTTCTTT.

This sequence joins TRBV28 and TRBJ1-4; 7 bases line up with TRBD1. The J segment lost 5 bases and the V segment lost 5 bases, leaving 2 bases of the junction unmatched. The CDR3 covers 13 residues. Germline CDR1 and CDR2: MDHEN and SYDVKM. CDR3 in amino acids: CASSKQGNEKLFF. Here the CDR3 DNA reads TGTGCCAGCAGTAAACAGGGGAATGAAAAACTGTTTTTT.

This clone was seen just once. The chain couples TRBV4-1 to TRBJ2-3, with D perhaps matching TRBD2 (6 bases). Germline CDR1 and CDR2: MGHRA and YSYEKL. The CDR3 loop spans 15 amino acids. V was shortened by 4 bases and J by 5 bases, with 16 bases between the two germline ends. The CDR3 loop is CASSPSGEGRDTQYF. DNA for the CDR3: TGCGCCAGCAGCCCCTCGGGGGAAGGGAGAGATACGCAGTATTTT.

This chain connects TRBV4-2 to TRBJ2-7; D call uncertain. The V and J ends lost 1 base and 6 bases respectively, with 4 bases between them. Germline V CDR1 and CDR2: LGHNA, YNFKEQ. The CDR3 covers 11 residues. The CDR3 DNA sequence: TGTGCCAGCAGCCAAGGAACCGAGCAGTACTTC. This gives the protein CASSQGTEQYF.

The chain has TRBV24-1 and TRBJ2-2; D unresolved. V gave up 2 bases and J gave up 4 bases, with 1 base separating them. CDR1 and CDR2 from the germline V gene are KGHDR and SFDVKD. The CDR3 has 12 residues. The CDR3 sequence: CATSDSTGELFF. In DNA, the CDR3 is TGTGCCACCAGTGATTCCACCGGGGAGCTGTTTTTT.

The count of this clone is one. The V and J genes are TRBV14 and TRBJ1-2; a possible D gene is TRBD1 (6 bases). CDR1 SGHDN and CDR2 FVKESK come from the germline V gene. Between the trimmed V and J ends, which lost 1 base and 4 bases, there was a span of 13 bases. The CDR3 loop spans 15 amino acids. The CDR3 sequence is CASSQVPGTPYGYTF. In nucleotides, the CDR3 is TGTGCCAGCAGCCAAGTACCCGGGACACCCTATGGCTACACCTTC.

The chain is built from TRBV11-3 and TRBJ2-1; the D gene is possibly TRBD2 (6 bases). Trimming left V 3 bases short and J 8 bases short, with 8 bases between. This CDR3 spans 12 amino acids. From germline, CDR1 is SGHNT and CDR2 YENEEA. The chain's CDR3 is CASSFPSDEQFF. Here the CDR3 DNA reads TGTGCCAGCAGCTTTCCTAGCGATGAGCAGTTCTTC. Based on the CDR3 plus reference TRBV11-3 and TRBJ2-1, the full variable domain is EAGVVQSPRYKIIEKKQPVAFWCNPISGHNTLYWYLQNLGQGPELLIRYENEEAVDDSQLPKDRFSAERLKGVDSTLKIQPAELGDSAVYLCASSFPSDEQFFGPGTRLTVL.

The chain has TRBV6-5 and TRBJ1-2; D perhaps matches TRBD1 (5 bases). V was cut by 2 bases and J by 8 bases, with 12 bases left in between. Germline V gives CDR1 MNHEY, CDR2 SVGAGI. The CDR3 runs to 13 residues. CDR3 in DNA: TGTGCCAGCAGTTACGTTCTAGGGGCCGGCTACACCTTC. Encoded protein: CASSYVLGAGYTF.

V and J are TRBV7-8 and TRBJ2-7, with TRBD1 matching 8 bases. Trimming removed 5 bases from V and 3 bases from J; junction bases left unmatched: 6. Germline lookup yields CDR1 SGHVS and CDR2 FQNEAQ. CDR3 length: 14 amino acids. CDR3 nucleotides: TGTGCCAGCAGCCATCAGGGGGCAAGCTACGAGCAGTACTTC. Its translation is CASSHQGASYEQYF. The variable domain in full, completed from reference TRBV7-8 and TRBJ2-7, reads GAGVSQSPRYKVAKRGQDVALRCDPISGHVSLFWYQQALGQGPEFLTYFQNEAQLDKSGLPSDRFFAERPEGSVSTLKIQRTQQEDSAVYLCASSHQGASYEQYFGPGTRLTVT.

The chain combines TRBV29-1 with TRBJ2-5, with 11 bases aligning to TRBD2. Trimming cost V 2 bases and J 2 bases; bases outside gene matches: 10. Germline loops: CDR1 SQVTM, CDR2 ANQGSEA. The CDR3 is made up of 17 amino acids. CDR3 DNA: TGCAGCGTTGAACTAGCGGGGGGTACATACCGACAAGAGACCCAGTACTTC. Amino acid sequence: CSVELAGGTYRQETQYF.

The rearrangement links TRBV7-9 to TRBJ1-1; no firm D call. In germline, CDR1 is SEHNR, CDR2 FQNEAQ (reference sequence). V was trimmed by 0 bases and J by 8 bases, leaving 10 bases between them. The CDR3 is made up of 13 amino acids. The CDR3 coding sequence is TGTGCCAGCAGCTTAGCCACCGAATTCGAAGCTTTCTTT. Translated: CASSLATEFEAFF.

V usage is TRBV3-1 (or the pseudogene TRBV3-2) and J usage is TRBJ1-2; TRBD1 is a possible D gene (5 bases). The CDR3 runs 17 residues. The germline V and J ends were trimmed by 1 base and 4 bases, with 19 bases remaining between them. CDR1 LGHDT and CDR2 YNNKEL come from the germline V gene (reference sequence). The CDR3 DNA sequence: TGTGCCAGCAGCCAAGCCCACCAGGGAAGGGGTTCCTATGGCTACACCTTC. Its translation is CASSQAHQGRGSYGYTF.

V usage is TRBV4-1 and J usage is TRBJ1-1; no clear D gene. Germline CDR1 MGHRA, CDR2 YSYEKL. The ends were cut back, 3 bases at V and 5 bases at J, with 7 bases in the middle. The CDR3 runs to 12 residues. The CDR3 region is CASSQGRTEAFF. The CDR3 DNA reads TGCGCCAGCAGCCAGGGAAGGACTGAAGCTTTCTTT.

Relative to its sample, this clone is large. CDR3 nucleotide sequence: TGTGCCAGCAGTTTATCTATCGGGGCAAACACTGAAGCTTTCTTT. It yields the protein CASSLSIGANTEAFF. This sequence joins TRBV27 and TRBJ1-1, with TRBD1 as a possible D gene (5 bases). CDR3 length equals 15 residues. V gave up 0 bases and J gave up 2 bases, with 10 bases separating them. Germline CDR1 and CDR2: MNHEY and SMNVEV (reference sequence).

This sequence joins TRBV6-5 and TRBJ1-1; no clear D. Trimming stripped 0 bases from V and 1 base from J, with 9 bases between. The CDR3 is 15 amino acids. The germline V gene has CDR1 MNHEY and CDR2 SVGAGI. The CDR3 reads CASSYSSTENTEAFF. CDR3 coding DNA: TGTGCCAGCAGTTACTCGTCCACCGAGAACACTGAAGCTTTCTTT.

The chain joins TRBV6-2 or TRBV6-3 to TRBJ2-5; 13 bases map to TRBD2. Germline CDR1 reads MNHEY; CDR2 reads SVGEGT. The CDR3 has 18 amino acids. The V segment lost 5 bases and the J segment 4 bases; nucleotides outside the gene matches: 13. This CDR3 reads CASSPWGTSGEVLETQYF. The CDR3 DNA follows: TGTGCCAGCAGTCCCTGGGGGACTAGCGGGGAGGTTTTAGAGACCCAGTACTTC.

This clone was detected a few times. J is TRBJ2-1 and V is TRBV29-1; D gene ambiguous. This CDR3 contains 10 residues. From germline, CDR1 is SQVTM and CDR2 ANQGSEA. V dropped 7 bases and J dropped 3 bases, with 4 bases sitting between them. CDR3 amino acids: CSARYNEQFF. The CDR3 bases are TGCAGCGCGCGCTACAATGAGCAGTTCTTC.

The rearrangement links TRBV6-2 or TRBV6-3 to TRBJ2-2; D gene uncertain. CDR3 size: 16 residues. Trimming stripped 6 bases from V and 2 bases from J, with 16 bases between. Per the germline V gene, CDR1 is MNHEY and CDR2 is SVGEGT. Here the CDR3 DNA reads TGTGCCAGCAGCTTCGCTCTGACGGGTAACACCGGGGAGCTGTTTTTT. It codes for CASSFALTGNTGELFF.

The V gene is TRBV7-3, the J gene TRBJ2-1; 7 bases are a match to TRBD2. J was trimmed by 7 bases and V by 4 bases; bases with no gene match: 13. Germline V lookup: CDR1 SGHTA, CDR2 FQGTGA. The CDR3 sequence is 16 residues long. The CDR3 sequence: CASSSGLGTVGNEQFF. DNA of the CDR3: TGTGCCAGCAGCTCAGGACTAGGAACAGTCGGAAATGAGCAGTTCTTC.

V usage is TRBV28 and J usage is TRBJ1-6; D uncertain. Germline CDR1 is MDHEN and CDR2 is SYDVKM. Trimming cost V 2 bases and J 10 bases, with 9 bases left between them. There are 13 residues in the CDR3. The CDR3 loop is CASSLSGGSPLHF. In nucleotides, the CDR3 is TGTGCCAGCAGTTTAAGCGGAGGGTCACCCCTCCACTTT. The whole variable domain, filled in from reference TRBV28 and TRBJ1-6, reads DVKVTQSSRYLVKRTGEKVFLECVQDMDHENMFWYRQDPGLGLRLIYFSYDVKMKEKGDIPEGYSVSREKKERFSLILESASTNQTSMYLCASSLSGGSPLHFGNGTRLTVT.

The CDR3 DNA sequence: TGTGCCAGCAGCTCCACCCCTAGCGATACGCAGTATTTT. Its protein product is CASSSTPSDTQYF. This chain connects TRBV11-2 to TRBJ2-3, with TRBD2 as a possible D gene (5 bases). This CDR3 comprises 13 residues. Germline lookup yields CDR1 SGHAT and CDR2 FQNNGV. V shed 4 bases and J shed 6 bases, with 11 bases lying between them.

J is TRBJ2-3 and V is TRBV7-8; TRBD2 matches 9 bases. V lost 1 base, J lost 6 bases, and 14 bases stayed unmatched. The CDR3 consists of 18 residues. The germline V gene has CDR1 SGHVS and CDR2 FQNEAQ. The CDR3 loop reads CASSLVAGGSGSIDTQYF. The CDR3 DNA sequence: TGTGCCAGCAGCTTAGTCGCGGGGGGGAGCGGGAGTATTGATACGCAGTATTTT.

The rearrangement joins TRBV19 to TRBJ2-3; TRBD2 might be the D (5 bases). The CDR3 totals 15 residues. Trimming took 6 bases from V and 0 from J, leaving 13 bases between them. Germline V gene lookup returns CDR1 LNHDA and CDR2 SQIVND (reference sequence). CDR3 bases: TGTGCCAGTAGGCCGTGGGCTAGCAGCACAGATACGCAGTATTTT. Residues: CASRPWASSTDTQYF.

The chain links TRBV3-1 (or the pseudogene TRBV3-2) to TRBJ2-2; TRBD2 matches at 8 bases. V lost 6 bases, J lost 3 bases, and 3 bases stayed unmatched. The CDR3 contains 14 residues. Germline V gene lookup returns CDR1 LGHDT and CDR2 YNNKEL (reference sequence). The CDR3 nucleotides read TGTGCCAGCAGACTAGCGGCCTACACCGGGGAGCTGTTTTTT. Translation gives CASRLAAYTGELFF.

Of note for this clone: The junction departs from the called germline gene at one end, perhaps through a read error. V is TRBV6-2 or TRBV6-3 and J is TRBJ1-1, with D uncertain. There are 14 residues in the CDR3. In germline, CDR1 is MNHEY, CDR2 SVGEGT. This chain's CDR3 is CASTYDHGPTEAFF. CDR3 sequence (DNA): TGTGCCAGCACTTACGACCACGGGCCAACTGAAGCTTTCTTT.